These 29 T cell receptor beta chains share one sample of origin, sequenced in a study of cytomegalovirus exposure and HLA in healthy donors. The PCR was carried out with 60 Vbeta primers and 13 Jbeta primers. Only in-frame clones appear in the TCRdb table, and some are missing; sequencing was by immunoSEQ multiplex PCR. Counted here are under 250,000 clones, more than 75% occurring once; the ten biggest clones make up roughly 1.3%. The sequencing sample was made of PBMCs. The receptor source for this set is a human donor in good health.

The CDR3, as DNA: TGTGCCAGCAGTCCAGACTACGGGGGGGAGCAGTTCTTC. The encoded protein is CASSPDYGGEQFF. The V gene is TRBV28, the J gene TRBJ2-1, with 7 bases identical to TRBD2. Germline V gives CDR1 MDHEN, CDR2 SYDVKM. This CDR3 region has 13 residues. J gave up 10 bases and V 5 bases, and 8 bases lay outside the gene matches.

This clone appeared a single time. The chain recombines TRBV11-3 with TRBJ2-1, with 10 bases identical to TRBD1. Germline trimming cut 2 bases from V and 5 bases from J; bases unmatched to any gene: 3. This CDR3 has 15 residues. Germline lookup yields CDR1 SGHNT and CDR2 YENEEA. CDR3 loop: CASSLRDRGNNEQFF. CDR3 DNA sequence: TGTGCCAGCAGCTTACGGGACAGGGGTAACAATGAGCAGTTCTTC.

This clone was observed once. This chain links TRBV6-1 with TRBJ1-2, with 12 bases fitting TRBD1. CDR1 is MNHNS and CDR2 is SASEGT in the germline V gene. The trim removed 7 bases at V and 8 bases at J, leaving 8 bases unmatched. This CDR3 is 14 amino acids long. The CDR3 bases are TGTGCCAGCATGCCGGGACAGGGGGCGGGGGGCTACACCTTC. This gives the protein CASMPGQGAGGYTF.

CDR3 loop: CASRGGSGSSPLHF. Written as DNA, the CDR3 is TGTGCCAGCAGGGGTGGGAGCGGTAGTTCACCCCTCCACTTT. The chain links TRBV2 to TRBJ1-6; the D is unclear. The CDR3 runs 14 residues. The germline CDR1 and CDR2 sequences are SNHLY and FYNNEI. V was pared by 6 bases and J by 9 bases, with 15 bases between.

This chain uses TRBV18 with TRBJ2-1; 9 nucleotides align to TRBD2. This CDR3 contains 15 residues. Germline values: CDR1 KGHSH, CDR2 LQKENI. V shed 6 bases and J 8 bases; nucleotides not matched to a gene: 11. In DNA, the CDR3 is TGTGCCAGCTCCCCTAGCGGGACGCAAATCGATGAGCAGTTCTTC. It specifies CASSPSGTQIDEQFF.

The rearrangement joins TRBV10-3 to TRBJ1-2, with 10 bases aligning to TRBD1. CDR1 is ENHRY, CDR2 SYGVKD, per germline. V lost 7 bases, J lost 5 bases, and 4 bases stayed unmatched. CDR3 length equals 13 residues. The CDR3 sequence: CAIMDRGSYGYTF. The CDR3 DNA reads TGTGCCATCATGGACAGGGGGTCGTATGGCTACACCTTC.

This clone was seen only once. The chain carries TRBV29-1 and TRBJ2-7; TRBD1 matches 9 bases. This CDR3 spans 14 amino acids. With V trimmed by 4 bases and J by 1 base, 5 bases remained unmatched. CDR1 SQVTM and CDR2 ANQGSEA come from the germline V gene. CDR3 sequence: CSVAGGQGSYEQYF. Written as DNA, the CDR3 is TGCAGCGTTGCTGGGGGACAGGGATCCTACGAGCAGTACTTC.

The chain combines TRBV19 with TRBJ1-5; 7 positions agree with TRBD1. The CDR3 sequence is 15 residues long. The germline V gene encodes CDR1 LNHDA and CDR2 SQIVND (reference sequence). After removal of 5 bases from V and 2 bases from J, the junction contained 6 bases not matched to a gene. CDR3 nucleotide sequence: TGTGCCAGTAGTCTTAGGGGGCCCGGCAATCAGCCCCAGCATTTT. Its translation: CASSLRGPGNQPQHF.

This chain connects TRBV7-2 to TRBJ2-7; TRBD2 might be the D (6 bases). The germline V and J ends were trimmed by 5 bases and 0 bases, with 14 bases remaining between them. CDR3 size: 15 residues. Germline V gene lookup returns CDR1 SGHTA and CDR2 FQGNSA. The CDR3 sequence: CASSRPGGISYEQYF. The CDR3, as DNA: TGTGCCAGCAGCAGGCCGGGCGGGATCTCCTACGAGCAGTACTTC.

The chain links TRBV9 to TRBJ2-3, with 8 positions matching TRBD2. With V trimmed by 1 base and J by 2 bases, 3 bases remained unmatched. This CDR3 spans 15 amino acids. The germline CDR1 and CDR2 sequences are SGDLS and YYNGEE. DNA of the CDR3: TGTGCCAGCAGCGTAACTAGCGGCCACACAGATACGCAGTATTTT. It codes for CASSVTSGHTDTQYF.

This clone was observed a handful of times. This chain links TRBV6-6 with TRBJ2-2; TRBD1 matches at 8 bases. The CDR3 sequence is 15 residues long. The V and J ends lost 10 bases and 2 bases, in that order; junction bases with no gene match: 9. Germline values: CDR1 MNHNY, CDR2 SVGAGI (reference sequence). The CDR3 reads CAIPIGTGNTGELFF. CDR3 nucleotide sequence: TGTGCCATCCCAATAGGGACAGGCAACACCGGGGAGCTGTTTTTT.

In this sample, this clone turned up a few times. DNA for the CDR3: TGCGCCAGCAGCCAGGGGACAGTGTATAGCAATCAGCCCCAGCATTTT. It encodes CASSQGTVYSNQPQHF. The chain links TRBV4-3 to TRBJ1-5; 7 bases align to TRBD1. Germline V gene sequence: CDR1 LGHNA, CDR2 YSLEER. With V trimmed by 3 bases and J by 0 bases, 5 bases remained unmatched. The CDR3 is 16 amino acids.

This CDR3 is CASSKGSSGSYNEQFF. DNA for the CDR3: TGTGCCAGTAGTAAGGGGTCTAGCGGGAGTTACAATGAGCAGTTCTTC. The chain combines TRBV19 with TRBJ2-1, with 10 bases aligning to TRBD2. CDR1 and CDR2 (germline): LNHDA, SQIVND (reference sequence). Trimming cost V 4 bases and J 4 bases; bases outside gene matches: 7. This CDR3 has 16 amino acids.

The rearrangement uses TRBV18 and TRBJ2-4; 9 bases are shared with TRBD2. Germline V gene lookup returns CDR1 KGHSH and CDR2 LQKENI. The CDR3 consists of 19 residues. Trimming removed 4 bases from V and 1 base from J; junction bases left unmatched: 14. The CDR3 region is CASSQIGVAGASAKNIQYF. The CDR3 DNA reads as TGTGCCAGCTCACAAATTGGGGTAGCGGGAGCATCGGCCAAAAACATTCAGTACTTC. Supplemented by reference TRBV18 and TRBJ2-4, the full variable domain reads NAGVMQNPRHLVRRRGQEARLRCSPMKGHSHVYWYRQLPEEGLKFMVYLQKENIIDESGMPKERFSAEFPKEGPSILRIQQVVRGDSAAYFCASSQIGVAGASAKNIQYFGAGTRLSVL.

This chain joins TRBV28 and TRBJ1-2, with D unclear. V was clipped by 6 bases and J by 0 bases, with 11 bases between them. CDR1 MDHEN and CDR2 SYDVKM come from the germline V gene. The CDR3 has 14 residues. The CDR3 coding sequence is TGTGCCAGCAGCCTCGGACTAGCTAACTATGGCTACACCTTC. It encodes CASSLGLANYGYTF.

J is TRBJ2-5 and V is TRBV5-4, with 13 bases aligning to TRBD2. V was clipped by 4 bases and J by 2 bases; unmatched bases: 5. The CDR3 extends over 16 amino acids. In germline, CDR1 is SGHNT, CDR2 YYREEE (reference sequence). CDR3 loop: CASSSGTSGTQETQYF. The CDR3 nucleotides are TGTGCCAGCAGCAGCGGGACTAGCGGGACACAAGAGACCCAGTACTTC.

The DNA of the CDR3 is TGTGCCAGCAAGGGCAGGACAGGGTCATTGTTAGGAGGCTACACCTTC. Residues: CASKGRTGSLLGGYTF. The V and J genes are TRBV28 and TRBJ1-2, with TRBD1 matching over 8 bases. The CDR3 runs to 16 residues. V lost 7 bases to trimming and J lost 8 bases; unmatched junction nucleotides: 18. Germline V gives CDR1 MDHEN, CDR2 SYDVKM.

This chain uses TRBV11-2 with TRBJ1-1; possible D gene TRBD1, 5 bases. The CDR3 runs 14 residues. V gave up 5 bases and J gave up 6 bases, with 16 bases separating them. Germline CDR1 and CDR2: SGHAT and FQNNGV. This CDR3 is CASSGHAGRAEAFF. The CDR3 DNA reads TGTGCCAGCAGCGGACATGCAGGTCGGGCTGAAGCTTTCTTT.

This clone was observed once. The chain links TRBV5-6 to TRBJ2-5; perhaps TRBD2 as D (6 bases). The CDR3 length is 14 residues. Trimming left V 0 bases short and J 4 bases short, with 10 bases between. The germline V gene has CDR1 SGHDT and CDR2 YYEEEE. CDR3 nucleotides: TGTGCCAGCAGCTTGGACCCGGGAGCAGAGACCCAGTACTTC. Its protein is CASSLDPGAETQYF.

The CDR3 nucleotides are TGTGCCAGCAGTGAGGGACTAGCCTACGAGCAGTACTTC. Protein: CASSEGLAYEQYF. J is TRBJ2-7 and V is TRBV7-3, with TRBD2 matching 8 bases. Losses at the gene ends were 6 bases for V and 2 bases for J; bases not matched to a gene: 3. The CDR3 extends over 13 amino acids. Germline CDR1 and CDR2: SGHTA and FQGTGA.

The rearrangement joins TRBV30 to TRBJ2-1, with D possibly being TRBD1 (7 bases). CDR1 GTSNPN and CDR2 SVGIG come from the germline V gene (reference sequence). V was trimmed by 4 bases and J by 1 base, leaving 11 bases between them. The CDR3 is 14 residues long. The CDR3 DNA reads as TGTGCCTGGAACGCAGGGGGGTCCTACAATGAGCAGTTCTTC. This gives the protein CAWNAGGSYNEQFF.

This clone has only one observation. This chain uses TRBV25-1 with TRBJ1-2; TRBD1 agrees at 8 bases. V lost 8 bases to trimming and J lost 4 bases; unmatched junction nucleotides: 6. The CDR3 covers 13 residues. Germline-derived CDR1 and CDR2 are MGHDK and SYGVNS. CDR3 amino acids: CASAPGQAYGYTF. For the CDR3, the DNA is TGTGCCAGCGCCCCGGGACAGGCCTATGGCTACACCTTC.

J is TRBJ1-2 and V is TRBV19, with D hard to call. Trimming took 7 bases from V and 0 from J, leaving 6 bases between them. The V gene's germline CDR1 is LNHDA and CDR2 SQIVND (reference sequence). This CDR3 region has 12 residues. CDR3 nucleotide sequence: TGTGCCAGTACCCCGGCTAACTATGGCTACACCTTC. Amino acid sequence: CASTPANYGYTF.

CDR3 protein: CASSSQPGSNTGELFF. DNA of the CDR3: TGTGCCAGCAGCTCCCAGCCCGGGTCGAACACCGGGGAGCTGTTTTTT. The chain couples TRBV5-4 to TRBJ2-2; D not resolved. V was shortened by 3 bases and J by 0 bases, with 12 bases between the two germline ends. The germline CDR1 and CDR2 sequences are SGHNT and YYREEE (reference sequence). The CDR3 extends over 16 amino acids.

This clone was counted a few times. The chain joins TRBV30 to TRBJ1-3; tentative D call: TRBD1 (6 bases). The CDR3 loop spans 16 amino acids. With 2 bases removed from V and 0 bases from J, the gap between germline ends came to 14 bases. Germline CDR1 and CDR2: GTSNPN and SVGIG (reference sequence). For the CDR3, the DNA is TGTGCCTGGAGTAGACCGACAGGTCTCTCTGGAAACACCATATATTTT. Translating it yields CAWSRPTGLSGNTIYF. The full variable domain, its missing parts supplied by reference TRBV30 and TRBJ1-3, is SQTIHQWPATLVQPVGSPLSLECTVEGTSNPNLYWYRQAAGRGLQLLFYSVGIGQISSEVPQNLSASRPQDRQFILSSKKLLLSDSGFYLCAWSRPTGLSGNTIYFGEGSWLTVV.

The CDR3 protein is CASSYPTGALFYEQYF. CDR3 DNA: TGCGCCAGCAGCTACCCGACAGGCGCACTATTCTACGAGCAGTACTTC. The chain links TRBV4-1 to TRBJ2-7, with D perhaps TRBD1 (6 bases). The CDR3 has 16 amino acids. Germline V gene lookup returns CDR1 MGHRA and CDR2 YSYEKL. V lost 5 bases, J lost 3 bases, and 20 bases lay in between.

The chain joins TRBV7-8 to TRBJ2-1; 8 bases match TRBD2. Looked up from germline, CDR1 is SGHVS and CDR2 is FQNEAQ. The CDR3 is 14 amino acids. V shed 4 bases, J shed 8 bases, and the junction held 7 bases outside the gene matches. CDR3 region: CASSSQSGSDEQFF. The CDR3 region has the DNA TGTGCCAGCAGCTCCCAAAGCGGGAGCGATGAGCAGTTCTTC.

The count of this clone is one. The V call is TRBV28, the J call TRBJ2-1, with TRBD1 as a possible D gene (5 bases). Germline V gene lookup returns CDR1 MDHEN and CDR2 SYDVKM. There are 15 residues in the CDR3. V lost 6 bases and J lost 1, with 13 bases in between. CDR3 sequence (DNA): TGTGCCAGCAGCCCCCAGGGTGAATCCTACAATGAGCAGTTCTTC. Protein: CASSPQGESYNEQFF.

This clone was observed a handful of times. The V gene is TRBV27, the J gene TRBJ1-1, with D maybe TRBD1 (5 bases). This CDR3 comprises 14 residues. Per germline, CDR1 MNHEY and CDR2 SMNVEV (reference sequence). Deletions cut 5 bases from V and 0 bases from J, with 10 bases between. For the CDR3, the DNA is TGTGCCAGCAGTGACAGCGAAATGAACACTGAAGCTTTCTTT. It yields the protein CASSDSEMNTEAFF.